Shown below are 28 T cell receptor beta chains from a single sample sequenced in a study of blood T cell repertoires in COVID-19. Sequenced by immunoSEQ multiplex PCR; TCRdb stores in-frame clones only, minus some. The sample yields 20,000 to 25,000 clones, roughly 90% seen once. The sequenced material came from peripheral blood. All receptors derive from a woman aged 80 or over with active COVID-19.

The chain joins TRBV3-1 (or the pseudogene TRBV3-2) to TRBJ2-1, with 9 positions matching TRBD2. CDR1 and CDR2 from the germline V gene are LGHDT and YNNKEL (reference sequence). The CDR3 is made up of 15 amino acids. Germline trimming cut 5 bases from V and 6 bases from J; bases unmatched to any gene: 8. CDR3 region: CASSSTSGLINEQFF. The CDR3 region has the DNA TGTGCCAGCAGCTCCACTAGCGGGCTGATCAATGAGCAGTTCTTC.

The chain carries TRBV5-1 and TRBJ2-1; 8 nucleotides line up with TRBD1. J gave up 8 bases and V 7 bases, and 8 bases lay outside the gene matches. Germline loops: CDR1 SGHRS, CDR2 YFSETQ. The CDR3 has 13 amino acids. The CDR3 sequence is CASGQGGVDEQFF. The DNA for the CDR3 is TGCGCCAGCGGACAGGGTGGAGTGGATGAGCAGTTCTTC.

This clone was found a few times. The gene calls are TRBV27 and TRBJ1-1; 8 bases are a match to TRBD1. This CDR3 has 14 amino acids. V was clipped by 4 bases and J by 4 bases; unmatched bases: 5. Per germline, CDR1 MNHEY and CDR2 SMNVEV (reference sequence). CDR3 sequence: CASSSVTGATEAFF. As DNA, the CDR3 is TGTGCCAGCAGTTCGGTGACAGGGGCCACTGAAGCTTTCTTT.

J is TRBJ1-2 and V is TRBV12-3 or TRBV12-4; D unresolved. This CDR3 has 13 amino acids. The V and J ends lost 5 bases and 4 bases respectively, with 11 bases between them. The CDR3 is CASSLRAGYGYTF. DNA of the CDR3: TGTGCCAGCAGTCTCCGAGCAGGCTATGGCTACACCTTC.

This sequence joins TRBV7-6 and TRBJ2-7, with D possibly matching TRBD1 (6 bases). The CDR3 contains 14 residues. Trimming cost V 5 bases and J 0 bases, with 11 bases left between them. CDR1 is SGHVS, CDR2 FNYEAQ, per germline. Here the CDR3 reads CASSLTDSSYEQYF. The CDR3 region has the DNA TGTGCCAGCAGCCTAACGGACAGCTCCTACGAGCAGTACTTC.

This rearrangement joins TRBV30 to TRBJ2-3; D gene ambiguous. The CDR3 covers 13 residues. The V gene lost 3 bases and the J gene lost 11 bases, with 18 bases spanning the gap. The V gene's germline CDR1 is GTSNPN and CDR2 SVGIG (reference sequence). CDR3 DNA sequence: TGTGCCTGGAGCGCCGCGGCAACGATAGGGCAGTATTTT. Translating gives CAWSAAATIGQYF.

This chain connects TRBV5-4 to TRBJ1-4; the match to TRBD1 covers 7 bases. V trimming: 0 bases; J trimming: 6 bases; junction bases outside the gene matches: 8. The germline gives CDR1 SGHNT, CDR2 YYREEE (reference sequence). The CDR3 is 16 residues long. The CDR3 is CASSLAGGQGDEKLFF. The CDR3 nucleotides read TGTGCCAGCAGCTTGGCAGGGGGGCAGGGGGATGAAAAACTGTTTTTT.

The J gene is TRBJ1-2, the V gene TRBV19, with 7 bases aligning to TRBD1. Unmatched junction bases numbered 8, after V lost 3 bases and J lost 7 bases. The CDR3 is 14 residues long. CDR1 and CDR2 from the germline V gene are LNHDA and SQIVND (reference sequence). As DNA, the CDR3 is TGTGCCAGTAGTATCGCAACAGGGGAGGCTGGCTACACCTTC. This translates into CASSIATGEAGYTF.

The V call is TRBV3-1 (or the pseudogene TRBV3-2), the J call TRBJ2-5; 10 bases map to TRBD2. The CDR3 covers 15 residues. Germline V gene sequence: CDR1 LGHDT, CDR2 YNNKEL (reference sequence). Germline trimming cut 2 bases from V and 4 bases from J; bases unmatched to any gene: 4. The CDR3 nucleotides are TGTGCCAGCAGCCAACTAGCGGGGGAATCAGAGACCCAGTACTTC. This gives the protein CASSQLAGESETQYF.

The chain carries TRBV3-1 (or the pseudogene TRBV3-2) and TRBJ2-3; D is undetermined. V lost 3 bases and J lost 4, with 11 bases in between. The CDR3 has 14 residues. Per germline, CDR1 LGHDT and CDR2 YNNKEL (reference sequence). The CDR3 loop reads CASSHYSRADTQYF. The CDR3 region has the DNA TGTGCCAGCAGCCATTATAGCCGGGCAGATACGCAGTATTTT.

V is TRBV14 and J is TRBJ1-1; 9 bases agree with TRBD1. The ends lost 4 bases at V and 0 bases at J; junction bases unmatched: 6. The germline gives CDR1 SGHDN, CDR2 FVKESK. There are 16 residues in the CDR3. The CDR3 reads CASSLGTGTMNTEAFF. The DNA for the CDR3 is TGTGCCAGCAGCCTTGGGACAGGGACGATGAACACTGAAGCTTTCTTT. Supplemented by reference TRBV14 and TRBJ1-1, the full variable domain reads EAGVTQFPSHSVIEKGQTVTLRCDPISGHDNLYWYRRVMGKEIKFLLHFVKESKQDESGMPNNRFLAERTGGTYSTLKVQPAELEDSGVYFCASSLGTGTMNTEAFFGQGTRLTVV.

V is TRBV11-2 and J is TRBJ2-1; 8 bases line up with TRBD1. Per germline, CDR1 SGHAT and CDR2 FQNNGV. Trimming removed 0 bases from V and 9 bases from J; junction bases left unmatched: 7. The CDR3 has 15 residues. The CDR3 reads CASSLDPGQGGEQFF. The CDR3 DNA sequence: TGTGCCAGCAGCTTAGATCCAGGACAGGGTGGTGAGCAGTTCTTC.

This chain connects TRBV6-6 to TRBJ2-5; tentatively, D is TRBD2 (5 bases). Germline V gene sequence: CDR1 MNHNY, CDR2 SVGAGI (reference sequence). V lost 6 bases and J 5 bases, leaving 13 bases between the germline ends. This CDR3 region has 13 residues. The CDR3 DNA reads TGTGCCAGCAGCACGTACACTAGGGAGACCCAGTACTTC. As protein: CASSTYTRETQYF.

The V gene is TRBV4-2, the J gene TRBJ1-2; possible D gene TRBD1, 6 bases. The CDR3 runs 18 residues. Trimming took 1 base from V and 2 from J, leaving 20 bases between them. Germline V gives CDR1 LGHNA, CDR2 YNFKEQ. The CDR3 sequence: CASSQGIGAAGENYGYTF. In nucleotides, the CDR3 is TGTGCCAGCAGCCAAGGTATTGGCGCGGCAGGGGAAAACTATGGCTACACCTTC.

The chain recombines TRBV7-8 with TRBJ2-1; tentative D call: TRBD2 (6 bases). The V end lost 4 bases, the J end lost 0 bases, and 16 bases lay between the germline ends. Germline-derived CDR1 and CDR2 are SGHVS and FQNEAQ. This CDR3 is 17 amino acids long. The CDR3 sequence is CASSSSLQTSSYNEQFF. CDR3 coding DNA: TGTGCCAGCAGCTCCAGTCTCCAGACTAGCTCCTACAATGAGCAGTTCTTC.

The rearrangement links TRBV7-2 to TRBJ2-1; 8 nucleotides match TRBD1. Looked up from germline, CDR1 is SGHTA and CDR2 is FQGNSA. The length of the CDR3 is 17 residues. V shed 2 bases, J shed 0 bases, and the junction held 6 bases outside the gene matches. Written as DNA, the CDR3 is TGTGCCAGCAGCTTATCGGCAGGGGGCTACTCCTACAATGAGCAGTTCTTC. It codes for CASSLSAGGYSYNEQFF.

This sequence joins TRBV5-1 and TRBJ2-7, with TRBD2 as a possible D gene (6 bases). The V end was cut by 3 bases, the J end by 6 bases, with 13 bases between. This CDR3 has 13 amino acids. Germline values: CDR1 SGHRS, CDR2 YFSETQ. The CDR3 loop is CASSYGTPPEQYF. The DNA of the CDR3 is TGCGCCAGCAGCTACGGGACTCCACCCGAGCAGTACTTC.

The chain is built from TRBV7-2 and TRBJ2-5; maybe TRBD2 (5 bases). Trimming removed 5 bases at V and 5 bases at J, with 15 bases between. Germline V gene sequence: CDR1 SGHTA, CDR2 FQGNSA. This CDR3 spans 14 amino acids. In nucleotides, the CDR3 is TGTGCCAGCAGCCGCGGCGTACTAGGGGAGACCCAGTACTTC. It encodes CASSRGVLGETQYF.

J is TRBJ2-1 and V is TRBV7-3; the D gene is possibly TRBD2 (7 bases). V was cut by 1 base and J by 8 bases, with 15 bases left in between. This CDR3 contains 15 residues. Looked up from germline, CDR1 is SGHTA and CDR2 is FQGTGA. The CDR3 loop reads CASSLRGGAFDEQFF. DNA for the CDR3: TGTGCCAGCAGCTTAAGAGGGGGGGCCTTCGATGAGCAGTTCTTC.

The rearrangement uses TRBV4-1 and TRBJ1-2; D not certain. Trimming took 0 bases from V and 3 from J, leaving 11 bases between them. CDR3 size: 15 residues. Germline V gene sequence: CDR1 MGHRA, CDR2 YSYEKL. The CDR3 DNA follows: TGCGCCAGCAGCCAAGATCCCCAAGAGGACTATGGCTACACCTTC. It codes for CASSQDPQEDYGYTF.

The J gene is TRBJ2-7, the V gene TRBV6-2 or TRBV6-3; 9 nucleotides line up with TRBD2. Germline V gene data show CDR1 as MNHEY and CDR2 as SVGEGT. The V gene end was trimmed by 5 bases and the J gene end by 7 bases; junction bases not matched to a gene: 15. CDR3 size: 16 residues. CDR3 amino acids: CASSPEALAGYEEQYF. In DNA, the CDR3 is TGTGCCAGCAGTCCCGAGGCGCTAGCGGGGTATGAAGAGCAGTACTTC.

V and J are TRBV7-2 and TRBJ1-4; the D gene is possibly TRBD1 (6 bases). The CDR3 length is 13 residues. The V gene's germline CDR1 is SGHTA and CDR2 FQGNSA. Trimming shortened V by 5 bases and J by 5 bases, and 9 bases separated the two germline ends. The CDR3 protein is CASSGGRNEKLFF. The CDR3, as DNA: TGTGCCAGCAGCGGGGGCAGAAATGAAAAACTGTTTTTT.

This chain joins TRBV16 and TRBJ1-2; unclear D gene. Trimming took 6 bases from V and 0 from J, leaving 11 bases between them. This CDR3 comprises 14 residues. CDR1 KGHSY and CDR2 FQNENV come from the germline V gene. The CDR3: CASSPDGPNYGYTF. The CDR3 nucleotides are TGTGCCAGCAGTCCGGATGGGCCTAACTATGGCTACACCTTC.

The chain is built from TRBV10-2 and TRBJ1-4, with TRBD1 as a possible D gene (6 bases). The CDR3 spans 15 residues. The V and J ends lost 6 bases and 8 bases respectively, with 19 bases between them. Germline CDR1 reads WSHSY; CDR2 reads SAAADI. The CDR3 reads CASSLGGAGSEKLFF. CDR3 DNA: TGCGCCAGCAGCCTGGGGGGGGCAGGGTCGGAAAAACTGTTTTTT.

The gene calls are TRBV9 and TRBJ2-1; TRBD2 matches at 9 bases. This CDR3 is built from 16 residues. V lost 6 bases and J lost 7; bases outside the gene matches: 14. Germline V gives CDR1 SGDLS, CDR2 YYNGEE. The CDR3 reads CASTPKRASGDNEQFF. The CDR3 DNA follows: TGTGCCAGCACCCCTAAGAGGGCTAGCGGGGATAATGAGCAGTTCTTC.

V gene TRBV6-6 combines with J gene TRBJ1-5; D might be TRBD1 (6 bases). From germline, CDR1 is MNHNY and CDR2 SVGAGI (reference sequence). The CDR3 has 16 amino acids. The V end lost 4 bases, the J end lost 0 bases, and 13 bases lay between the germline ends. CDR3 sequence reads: CASSSGQFYSNQPQHF. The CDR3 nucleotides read TGTGCCAGCAGTTCCGGACAGTTCTATAGCAATCAGCCCCAGCATTTT.

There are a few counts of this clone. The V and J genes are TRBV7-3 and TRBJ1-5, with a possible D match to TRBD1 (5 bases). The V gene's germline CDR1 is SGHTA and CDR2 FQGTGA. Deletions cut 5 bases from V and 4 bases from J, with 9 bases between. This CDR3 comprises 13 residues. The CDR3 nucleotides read TGTGCCAGCAGCCTACAGGAAAATCAGCCCCAGCATTTT. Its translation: CASSLQENQPQHF.

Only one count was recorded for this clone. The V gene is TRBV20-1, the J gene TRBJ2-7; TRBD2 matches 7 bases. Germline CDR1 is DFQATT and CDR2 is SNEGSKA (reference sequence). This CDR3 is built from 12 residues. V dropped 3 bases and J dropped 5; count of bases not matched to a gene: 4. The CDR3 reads CSASGEGNEQYF. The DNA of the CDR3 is TGCAGTGCTAGTGGGGAGGGCAACGAGCAGTACTTC.